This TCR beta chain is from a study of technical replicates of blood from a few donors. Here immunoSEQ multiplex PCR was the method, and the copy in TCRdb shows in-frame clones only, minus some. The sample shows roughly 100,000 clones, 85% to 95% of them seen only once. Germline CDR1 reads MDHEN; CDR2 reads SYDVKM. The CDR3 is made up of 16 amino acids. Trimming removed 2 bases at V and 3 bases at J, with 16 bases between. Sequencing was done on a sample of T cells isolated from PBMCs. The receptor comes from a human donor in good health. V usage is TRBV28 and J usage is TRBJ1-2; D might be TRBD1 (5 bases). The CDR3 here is CASSLVLRGLDYGYTF. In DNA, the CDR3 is TGTGCCAGCAGTTTAGTCTTAAGGGGTTTAGACTATGGCTACACCTTC.